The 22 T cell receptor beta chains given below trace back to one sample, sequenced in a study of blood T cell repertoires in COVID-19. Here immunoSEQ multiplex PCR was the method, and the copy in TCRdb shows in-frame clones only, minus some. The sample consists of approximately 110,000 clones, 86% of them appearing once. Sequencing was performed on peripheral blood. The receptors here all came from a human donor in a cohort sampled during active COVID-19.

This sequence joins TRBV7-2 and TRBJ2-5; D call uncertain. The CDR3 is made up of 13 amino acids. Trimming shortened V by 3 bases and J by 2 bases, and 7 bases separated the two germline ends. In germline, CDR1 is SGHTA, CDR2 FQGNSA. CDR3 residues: CASSLGRQETQYF. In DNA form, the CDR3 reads TGTGCCAGCAGCTTGGGCAGACAAGAGACCCAGTACTTC.

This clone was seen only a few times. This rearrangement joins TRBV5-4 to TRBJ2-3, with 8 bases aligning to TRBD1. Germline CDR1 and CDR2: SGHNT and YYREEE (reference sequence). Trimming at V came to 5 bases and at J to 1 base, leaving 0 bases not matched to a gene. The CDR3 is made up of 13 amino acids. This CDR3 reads CASRTGGTDTQYF. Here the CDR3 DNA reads TGTGCCAGCAGGACAGGGGGCACAGATACGCAGTATTTT.

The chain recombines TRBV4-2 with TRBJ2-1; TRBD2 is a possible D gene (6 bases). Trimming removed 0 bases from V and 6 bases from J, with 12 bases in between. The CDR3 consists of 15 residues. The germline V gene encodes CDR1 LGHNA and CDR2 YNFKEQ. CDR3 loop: CASSQDSLATNEQFF. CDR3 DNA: TGTGCCAGCAGCCAAGATAGCCTAGCGACCAATGAGCAGTTCTTC.

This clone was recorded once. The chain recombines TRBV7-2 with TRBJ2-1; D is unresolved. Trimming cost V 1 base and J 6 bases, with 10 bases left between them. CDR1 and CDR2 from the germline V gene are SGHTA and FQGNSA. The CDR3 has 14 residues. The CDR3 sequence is CASSLVSGPNEQFF. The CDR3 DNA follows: TGTGCCAGCAGCTTAGTCTCAGGCCCCAATGAGCAGTTCTTC.

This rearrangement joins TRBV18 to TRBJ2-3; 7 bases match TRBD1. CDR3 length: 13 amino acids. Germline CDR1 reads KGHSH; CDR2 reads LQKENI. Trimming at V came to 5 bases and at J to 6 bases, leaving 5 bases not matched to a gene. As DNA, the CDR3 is TGTGCCAGCTCATCCGACAGGGAGGATACGCAGTATTTT. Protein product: CASSSDREDTQYF.

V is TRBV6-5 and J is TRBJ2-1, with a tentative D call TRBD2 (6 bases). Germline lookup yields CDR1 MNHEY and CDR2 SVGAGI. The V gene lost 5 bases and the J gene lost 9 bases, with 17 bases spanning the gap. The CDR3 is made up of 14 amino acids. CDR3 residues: CASSRDSRRGEQFF. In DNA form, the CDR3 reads TGTGCCAGCAGTCGGGACTCCCGAAGGGGTGAGCAGTTCTTC.

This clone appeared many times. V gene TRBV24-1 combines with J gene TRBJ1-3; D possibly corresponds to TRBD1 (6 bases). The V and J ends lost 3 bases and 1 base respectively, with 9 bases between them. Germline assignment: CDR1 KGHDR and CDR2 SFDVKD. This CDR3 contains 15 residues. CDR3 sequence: CATSDTQGSGNTIYF. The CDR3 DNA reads TGTGCCACCAGTGATACTCAGGGGTCTGGAAACACCATATATTTT.

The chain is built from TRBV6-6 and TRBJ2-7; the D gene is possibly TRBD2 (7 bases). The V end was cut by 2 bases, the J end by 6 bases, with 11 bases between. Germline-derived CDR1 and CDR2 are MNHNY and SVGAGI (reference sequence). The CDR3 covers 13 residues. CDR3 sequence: CASSYRGGLEQYF. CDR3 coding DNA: TGTGCCAGCAGTTACAGGGGGGGTCTCGAGCAGTACTTC.

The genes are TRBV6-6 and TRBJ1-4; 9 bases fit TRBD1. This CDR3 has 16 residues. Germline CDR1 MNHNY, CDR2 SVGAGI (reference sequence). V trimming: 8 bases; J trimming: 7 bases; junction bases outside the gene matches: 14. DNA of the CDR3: TGTGCCAGCTTGGGGGGATGGACAGGGGAACGTGAAAAACTGTTTTTT. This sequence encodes CASLGGWTGEREKLFF.

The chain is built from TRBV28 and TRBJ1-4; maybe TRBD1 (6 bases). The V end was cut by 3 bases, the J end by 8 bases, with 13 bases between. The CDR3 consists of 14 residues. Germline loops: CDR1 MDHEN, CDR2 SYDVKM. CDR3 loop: CASSFQGRWEKLFF. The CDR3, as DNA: TGTGCCAGCAGTTTTCAGGGGAGATGGGAAAAACTGTTTTTT. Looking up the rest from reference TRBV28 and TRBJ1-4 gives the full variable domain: DVKVTQSSRYLVKRTGEKVFLECVQDMDHENMFWYRQDPGLGLRLIYFSYDVKMKEKGDIPEGYSVSREKKERFSLILESASTNQTSMYLCASSFQGRWEKLFFGSGTQLSVL.

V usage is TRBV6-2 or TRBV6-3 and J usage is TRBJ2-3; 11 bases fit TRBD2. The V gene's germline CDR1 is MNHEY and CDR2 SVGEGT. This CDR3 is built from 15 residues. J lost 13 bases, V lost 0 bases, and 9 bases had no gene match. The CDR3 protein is CASSYSAQLAGVEYF. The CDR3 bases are TGTGCCAGCAGTTACTCCGCTCAACTAGCGGGAGTGGAGTATTTT.

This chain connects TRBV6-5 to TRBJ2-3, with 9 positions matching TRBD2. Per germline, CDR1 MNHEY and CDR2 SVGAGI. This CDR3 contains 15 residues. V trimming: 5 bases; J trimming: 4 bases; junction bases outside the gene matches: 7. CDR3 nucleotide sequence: TGTGCCAGCAGTACGGGACTAGCTCGCGCAGATACGCAGTATTTT. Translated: CASSTGLARADTQYF.

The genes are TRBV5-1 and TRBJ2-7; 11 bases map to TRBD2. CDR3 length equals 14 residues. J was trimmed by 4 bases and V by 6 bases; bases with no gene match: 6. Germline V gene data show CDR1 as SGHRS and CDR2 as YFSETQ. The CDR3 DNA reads TGCGCCAGCAACCCGACTAGCGGGACGTACGAGCAGTACTTC. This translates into CASNPTSGTYEQYF.

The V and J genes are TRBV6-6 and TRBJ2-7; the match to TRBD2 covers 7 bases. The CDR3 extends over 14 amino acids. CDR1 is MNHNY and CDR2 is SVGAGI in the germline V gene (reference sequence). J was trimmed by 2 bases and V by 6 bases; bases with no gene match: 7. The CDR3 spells CASSSSGLTYEQYF. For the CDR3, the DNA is TGTGCCAGCAGCTCTAGCGGATTAACCTACGAGCAGTACTTC.

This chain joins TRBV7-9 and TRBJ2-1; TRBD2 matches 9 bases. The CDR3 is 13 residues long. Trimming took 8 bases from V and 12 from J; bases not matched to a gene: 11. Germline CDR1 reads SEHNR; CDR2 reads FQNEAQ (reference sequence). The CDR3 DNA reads TGTGCCAGCTTGGTAGCGGGAGATATAAGGCAGTTCTTC. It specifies CASLVAGDIRQFF.

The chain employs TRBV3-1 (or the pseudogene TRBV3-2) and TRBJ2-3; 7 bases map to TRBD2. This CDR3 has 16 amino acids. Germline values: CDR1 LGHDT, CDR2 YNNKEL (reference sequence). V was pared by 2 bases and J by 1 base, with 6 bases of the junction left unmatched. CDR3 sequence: CASSQLSGHRTDTQYF. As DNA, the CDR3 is TGTGCCAGCAGCCAACTTAGCGGGCACCGCACAGATACGCAGTATTTT.

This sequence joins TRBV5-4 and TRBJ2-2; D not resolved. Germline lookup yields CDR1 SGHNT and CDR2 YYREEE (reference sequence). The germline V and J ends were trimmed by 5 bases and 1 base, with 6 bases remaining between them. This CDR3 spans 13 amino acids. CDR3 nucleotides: TGTGCCAGCAGACAGAAGAACACCGGGGAGCTGTTTTTT. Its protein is CASRQKNTGELFF.

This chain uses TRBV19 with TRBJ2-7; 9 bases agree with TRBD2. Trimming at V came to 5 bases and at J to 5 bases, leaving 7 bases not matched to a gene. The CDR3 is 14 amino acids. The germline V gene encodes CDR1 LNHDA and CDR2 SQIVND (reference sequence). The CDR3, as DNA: TGTGCCAGTAGTCCCAAGCGGGAGGAGGACGAGCAGTACTTC. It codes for CASSPKREEDEQYF.

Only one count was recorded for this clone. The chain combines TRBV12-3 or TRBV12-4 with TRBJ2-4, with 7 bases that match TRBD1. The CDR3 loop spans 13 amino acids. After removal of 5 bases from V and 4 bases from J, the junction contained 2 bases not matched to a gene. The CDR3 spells CASSGTVKNIQYF. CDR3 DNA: TGTGCCAGCAGTGGGACAGTAAAAAACATTCAGTACTTC.

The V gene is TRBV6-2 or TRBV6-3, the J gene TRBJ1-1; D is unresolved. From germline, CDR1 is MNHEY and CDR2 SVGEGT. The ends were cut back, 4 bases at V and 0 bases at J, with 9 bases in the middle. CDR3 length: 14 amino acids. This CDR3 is CASSSGLMNTEAFF. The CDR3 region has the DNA TGTGCCAGCAGTTCAGGCCTAATGAACACTGAAGCTTTCTTT.

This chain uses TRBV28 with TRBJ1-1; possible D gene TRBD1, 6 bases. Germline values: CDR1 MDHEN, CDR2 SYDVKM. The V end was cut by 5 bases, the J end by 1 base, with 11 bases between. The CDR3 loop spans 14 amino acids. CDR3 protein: CASSISQGNTEAFF. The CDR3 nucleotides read TGTGCCAGCAGTATATCACAGGGGAACACTGAAGCTTTCTTT.

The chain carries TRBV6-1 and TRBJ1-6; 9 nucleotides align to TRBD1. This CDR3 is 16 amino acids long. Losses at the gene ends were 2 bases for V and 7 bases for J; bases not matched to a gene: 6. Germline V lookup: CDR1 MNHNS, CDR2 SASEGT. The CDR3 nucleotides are TGTGCCAGCAGTGAACCACAGGGGGCGCGGAATTCACCCCTCCACTTT. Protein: CASSEPQGARNSPLHF.